This paragraph covers one T cell receptor beta chain sequence. Its cognate antigen is unknown. This sample is drawn from a study of identical twins. General observations from the study: Conclusions relied on cross-sectional statistical analysis, not following the same donors.

The CDR3 length is 14 residues. V lost 4 bases, J lost 10 bases, and 9 bases stayed unmatched. The V gene's germline CDR1 is SGDLS and CDR2 YYNGEE. TCRdb re-analysed the 5' RACE reads in MiXCR, keeping a single row per CDR3 protein. Found here are about 470,000 distinct CDR3 sequences, approximately 24% of them singletons; the top ten hold over 2.5%. The same specimen was also included in a second study, on T cells expressing NK-cell markers. From that report: NKG2C+ dominant clonotype frequencies in a handful of donors were roughly 1.0-7.5% of CD8+ T cells.

The TCR sequence derives from a woman aged 18-29 years in good health. The chain couples TRBV9 to TRBJ2-1; 9 nucleotides line up with TRBD1. Sequenced input: CD4+ T cells sorted from blood. The CDR3 DNA reads TGTGCCAGCAGCCCCTCATCGGACAGGGGAGAGCAGTTCTTC. Translation gives CASSPSSDRGEQFF.